One sample yielded the 21 T cell receptor beta chains listed below, sequenced in a study of T cell repertoires in aging, cancer and after chemotherapy. Amplification of TCR beta used genomic DNA extracted from peripheral blood. A mixed TRB-A/B primer pool amplified rearranged TRB by multiplex touch-down PCR. A single record per CDR3 protein comes from TCRdb applying MiXCR to the multiplex PCR reads. The table shows 10,000 to 15,000 distinct CDR3 sequences, with about 40% occurring only once. The sequenced sample was blood. The source is a human donor in good health. The donor label of this sample is uncertain.

This clonotype was detected a few times. This chain joins TRBV10-3 and TRBJ2-2; D may correspond to TRBD1 or TRBD2 (5 bases each). CDR1 and CDR2 from the germline V gene are ENHRY and SYGVKD. The CDR3 sequence is 15 residues long. V was shortened by 3 bases and J by 5 bases, with 13 bases between the two germline ends. The CDR3 reads CAISDVGVGTGELFF. The CDR3 coding sequence is TGTGCCATCAGTGACGTGGGGGTTGGAACCGGGGAGCTGTTTTTT.

This clonotype qualifies as medium-sized. The gene calls are TRBV29-1 and TRBJ1-4; the D gene is possibly TRBD1 (6 bases). Trimming left V 4 bases short and J 8 bases short, with 11 bases between. CDR1 and CDR2 (germline): SQVTM, ANQGSEA. The CDR3 runs to 12 residues. The CDR3: CSVGGGGEKLFF. The CDR3 bases are TGCAGCGTTGGTGGGGGCGGCGAAAAACTGTTTTTT.

In its sample, this clonotype is medium-sized (0.01 to 0.1%). The J gene is TRBJ2-5, the V gene TRBV19, with a tentative D call TRBD1 (5 bases). Between the trimmed V and J ends, which lost 5 bases and 5 bases, there was a span of 15 bases. CDR1 LNHDA and CDR2 SQIVND come from the germline V gene (reference sequence). The CDR3 contains 14 residues. The CDR3 DNA sequence: TGTGCCAGTAGTGCCGGGTCCCAGGGCGAGACCCAGTACTTC. It is translated as CASSAGSQGETQYF.

Sample share makes this clonotype medium-sized. This chain links TRBV19 with TRBJ2-3; D perhaps matches TRBD2 (5 bases). This CDR3 has 14 residues. V gave up 10 bases and J gave up 1 base, with 15 bases separating them. Germline V gene sequence: CDR1 LNHDA, CDR2 SQIVND (reference sequence). CDR3 DNA: TGTGCCACTAAGGAGGACCACCGCACAGATACGCAGTATTTT. This codes for CATKEDHRTDTQYF.

This clonotype rates as medium-sized. The chain couples TRBV29-1 to TRBJ2-1, with 9 nucleotides matching TRBD2. The germline V gene has CDR1 SQVTM and CDR2 ANQGSEA. The CDR3 contains 16 residues. V shed 4 bases, J shed 4 bases, and the junction held 11 bases outside the gene matches. CDR3 region: CSVVRLAGTTYNEQFF. In DNA form, the CDR3 reads TGCAGCGTTGTCAGGCTAGCGGGAACGACTTACAATGAGCAGTTCTTC.

By share of the sample, this clonotype is medium-sized. CDR3 DNA sequence: TGCGCCAGCAGCCTTACAGGGGGCTACAATGAGCAGTTCTTC. Protein sequence: CASSLTGGYNEQFF. The V call is TRBV5-1, the J call TRBJ2-1; 8 bases map to TRBD1. The V gene's germline CDR1 is SGHRS and CDR2 YFSETQ. V was clipped by 4 bases and J by 3 bases; unmatched bases: 3. CDR3 size: 14 residues.

This clonotype qualifies as medium-sized (0.01 to 0.1%). V usage is TRBV29-1 and J usage is TRBJ2-1; maybe TRBD2 (5 bases). The CDR3 contains 14 residues. V was trimmed by 6 bases and J by 2 bases, leaving 14 bases between them. Germline values: CDR1 SQVTM, CDR2 ANQGSEA. The CDR3 sequence is CSVTSGETYNEQFF. As DNA, the CDR3 is TGCAGCGTAACCAGCGGCGAAACCTACAATGAGCAGTTCTTC.

This clonotype was picked up a small number of times. The chain links TRBV6-2 or TRBV6-3 to TRBJ2-7; 9 bases map to TRBD2. This CDR3 has 13 amino acids. Germline V CDR1 and CDR2: MNHEY, SVGEGT. The CDR3 is CTSQRGAFYEQYF. CDR3 sequence (DNA): TGTACCTCCCAGCGGGGGGCCTTCTACGAGCAGTACTTC.

This chain links TRBV19 with TRBJ2-7; 11 nucleotides match TRBD2. In germline, CDR1 is LNHDA, CDR2 SQIVND (reference sequence). CDR3 size: 15 residues. With V trimmed by 2 bases and J by 7 bases, 7 bases remained unmatched. CDR3 sequence reads: CASSISGTSGFEQYF. For the CDR3, the DNA is TGTGCCAGTAGTATATCCGGGACTAGCGGTTTTGAGCAGTACTTC.

The J gene is TRBJ2-6, the V gene TRBV20-1; 11 bases agree with TRBD2. The CDR3 is made up of 17 amino acids. V trimming: 5 bases; J trimming: 4 bases; junction bases outside the gene matches: 10. Germline CDR1 DFQATT, CDR2 SNEGSKA (reference sequence). Here the CDR3 DNA reads TGCAGTGCTCCCTTACTAGCGGGGGACGCCGGGGCCAACGTCCTGACTTTC. It is translated as CSAPLLAGDAGANVLTF.

The DNA for the CDR3 is TGTGCCAGCAGTTTAGACCCCCGGGGAGAGACCCAGTACTTC. Translation gives CASSLDPRGETQYF. The genes are TRBV27 and TRBJ2-5, with D perhaps matching TRBD2 (5 bases). The CDR3 length is 14 residues. Germline CDR1 and CDR2: MNHEY and SMNVEV (reference sequence). V gave up 2 bases and J gave up 4 bases, with 11 bases separating them.

V usage is TRBV11-2 and J usage is TRBJ2-1, with D possibly being TRBD2 (6 bases). In germline, CDR1 is SGHAT, CDR2 FQNNGV. Trimming left V 3 bases short and J 5 bases short, with 17 bases between. CDR3 length equals 16 residues. The CDR3 nucleotides are TGTGCCAGCAGCTTCTATTCGGGGGACGAAAACAATGAGCAGTTCTTC. It translates to CASSFYSGDENNEQFF.

The gene calls are TRBV19 and TRBJ1-2, with no clear D. The CDR3 has 13 residues. V lost 3 bases and J 2 bases, leaving 7 bases between the germline ends. CDR1 and CDR2 from the germline V gene are LNHDA and SQIVND (reference sequence). The CDR3 coding sequence is TGTGCCAGTAGTATCGTGGAGAACTATGGCTACACCTTC. It codes for CASSIVENYGYTF.

The chain has TRBV30 and TRBJ1-3, with D unclear. Trimming shortened V by 2 bases and J by 0 bases, and 5 bases separated the two germline ends. CDR3 length equals 13 residues. Germline V gene lookup returns CDR1 GTSNPN and CDR2 SVGIG (reference sequence). In DNA form, the CDR3 reads TGTGCCTGGAGTAGCTCCTCTGGAAACACCATATATTTT. This encodes CAWSSSSGNTIYF.

This clonotype was detected a few times. V gene TRBV6-1 combines with J gene TRBJ2-6; 7 bases map to TRBD1. In germline, CDR1 is MNHNS, CDR2 SASEGT. Trimming at V came to 6 bases and at J to 1 base, leaving 3 bases not matched to a gene. The CDR3 spans 15 residues. This CDR3 is CASRSTGSGANVLTF. The CDR3 DNA reads as TGTGCCAGCAGATCGACAGGGTCTGGGGCCAACGTCCTGACTTTC.

The rearrangement joins TRBV6-8 to TRBJ1-3; no reliable D call. Germline loops: CDR1 MNHGY, CDR2 SAAAGT. The CDR3 extends over 14 amino acids. The V and J ends lost 8 bases and 0 bases respectively, with 11 bases between them. CDR3 sequence reads: CASEDQSSGNTIYF. The CDR3 region has the DNA TGTGCCAGCGAGGACCAGAGCTCTGGAAACACCATATATTTT.

The V and J genes are TRBV30 and TRBJ1-1; D is uncertain. The V and J ends lost 2 bases and 10 bases respectively, with 11 bases between them. This CDR3 spans 11 amino acids. CDR1 GTSNPN and CDR2 SVGIG come from the germline V gene (reference sequence). Written as DNA, the CDR3 is TGTGCCTGGAGTCCTGGTTATGGAGCTTTCTTT. This sequence encodes CAWSPGYGAFF.

The chain has TRBV30 and TRBJ2-7; unclear D gene. V was cut by 1 base and J by 6 bases, with 7 bases left in between. Germline CDR1 reads GTSNPN; CDR2 reads SVGIG (reference sequence). The CDR3 contains 11 residues. CDR3 bases: TGTGCCTGGAGTGCCCGCCTCGAGCAGTACTTC. Translated: CAWSARLEQYF.

A few counts support this clonotype. The chain employs TRBV10-3 and TRBJ2-2; TRBD2 agrees at 9 bases. The CDR3 is 15 amino acids. V gave up 4 bases and J gave up 4 bases; unmatched junction bases: 4. Germline CDR1 reads ENHRY; CDR2 reads SYGVKD. CDR3 sequence: CAISGLAGATGELFF. The DNA of the CDR3 is TGTGCCATCAGTGGGTTAGCGGGGGCCACCGGGGAGCTGTTTTTT.

V is TRBV7-4 and J is TRBJ2-1; D is unresolved. The CDR3 consists of 16 residues. Germline V lookup: CDR1 SGHVT, CDR2 SQSDAQ. V was pared by 7 bases and J by 3 bases, with 19 bases between. In nucleotides, the CDR3 is TGTGCCAGCACCAAAACAGCTCGGGTGTTCTACAATGAGCAGTTCTTC. Translated, it gives CASTKTARVFYNEQFF. Using reference TRBV7-4 and TRBJ2-1 for the parts outside the CDR3, the full variable domain is GAGVSQSPRYKVAKRGRDVALRCDSISGHVTLYWYRQTLGQGSEVLTYSQSDAQRDKSGRPSGRFSAERPERSVSTLKIQRTEQGDSAVYLCASTKTARVFYNEQFFGPGTRLTVL.

This clonotype was picked up one time. The chain combines TRBV6-5 with TRBJ1-5; the D gene is possibly TRBD1 (6 bases). The V and J ends lost 0 bases and 4 bases respectively, with 10 bases between them. CDR3 length: 15 residues. Per the germline V gene, CDR1 is MNHEY and CDR2 is SVGAGI. The chain's CDR3 is CASSYSSGANQPQHF. CDR3 sequence (DNA): TGTGCCAGCAGTTACTCATCAGGGGCTAATCAGCCCCAGCATTTT.